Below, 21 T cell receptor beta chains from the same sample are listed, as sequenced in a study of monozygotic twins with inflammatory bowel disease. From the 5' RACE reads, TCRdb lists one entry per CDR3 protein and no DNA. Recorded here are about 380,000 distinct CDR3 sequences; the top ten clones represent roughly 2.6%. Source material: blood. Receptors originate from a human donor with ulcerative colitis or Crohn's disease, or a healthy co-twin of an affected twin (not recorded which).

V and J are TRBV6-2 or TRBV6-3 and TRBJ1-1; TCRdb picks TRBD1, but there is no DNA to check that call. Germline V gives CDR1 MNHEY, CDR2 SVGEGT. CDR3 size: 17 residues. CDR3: CASSYRTGSGSSLEAFF.

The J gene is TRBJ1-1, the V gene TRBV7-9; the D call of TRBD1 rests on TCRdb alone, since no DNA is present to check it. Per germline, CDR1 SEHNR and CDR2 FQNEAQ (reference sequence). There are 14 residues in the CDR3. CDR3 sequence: CASSATALNTEAFF.

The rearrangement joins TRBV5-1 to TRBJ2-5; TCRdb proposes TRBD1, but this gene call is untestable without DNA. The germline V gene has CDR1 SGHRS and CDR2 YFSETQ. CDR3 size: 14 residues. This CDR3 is CASSPSTGVETQYF.

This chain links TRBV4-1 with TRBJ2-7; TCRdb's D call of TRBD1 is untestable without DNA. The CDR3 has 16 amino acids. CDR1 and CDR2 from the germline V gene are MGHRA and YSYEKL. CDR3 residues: CASSPSPGQGFHEQYF.

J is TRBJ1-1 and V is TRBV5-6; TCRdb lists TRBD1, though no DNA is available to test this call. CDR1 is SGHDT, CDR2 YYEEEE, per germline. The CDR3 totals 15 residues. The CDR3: CASSLAPGLNTEAFF.

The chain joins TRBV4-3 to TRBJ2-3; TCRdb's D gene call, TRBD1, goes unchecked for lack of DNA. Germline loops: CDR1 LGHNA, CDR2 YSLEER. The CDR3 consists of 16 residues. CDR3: CASSDGTVVSTDTQYF.

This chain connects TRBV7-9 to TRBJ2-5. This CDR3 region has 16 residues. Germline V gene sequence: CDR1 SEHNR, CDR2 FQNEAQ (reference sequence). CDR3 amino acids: CASSSQLLHPQETQYF.

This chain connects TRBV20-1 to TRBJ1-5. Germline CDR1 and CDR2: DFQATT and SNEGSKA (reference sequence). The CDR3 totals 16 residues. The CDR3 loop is CSAIVWSENSNQPQHF.

CDR3 residues: CASSWRGGGNEQFF. The V and J genes are TRBV7-6 and TRBJ2-1; no DNA is available, so the TRBD2 call from TCRdb remains unchecked. The V gene's germline CDR1 is SGHVS and CDR2 FNYEAQ. This CDR3 spans 14 amino acids.

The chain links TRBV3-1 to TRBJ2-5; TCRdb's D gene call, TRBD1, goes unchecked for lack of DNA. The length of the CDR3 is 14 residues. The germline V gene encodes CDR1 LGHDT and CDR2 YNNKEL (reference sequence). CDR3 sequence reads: CASSPGTAQKTQYF.

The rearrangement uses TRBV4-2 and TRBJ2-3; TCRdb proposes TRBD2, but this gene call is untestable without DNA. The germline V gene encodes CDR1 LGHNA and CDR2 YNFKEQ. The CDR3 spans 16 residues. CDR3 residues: CASSQAGLPSTDTQYF.

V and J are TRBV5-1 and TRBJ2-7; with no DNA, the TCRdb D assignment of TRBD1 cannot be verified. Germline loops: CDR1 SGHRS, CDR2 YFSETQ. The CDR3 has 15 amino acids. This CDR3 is CASSLEEQGLYEQYF.

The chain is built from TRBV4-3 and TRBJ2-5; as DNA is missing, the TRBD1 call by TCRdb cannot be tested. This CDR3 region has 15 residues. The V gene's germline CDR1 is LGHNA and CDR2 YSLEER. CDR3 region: CASSQATGGWETQYF.

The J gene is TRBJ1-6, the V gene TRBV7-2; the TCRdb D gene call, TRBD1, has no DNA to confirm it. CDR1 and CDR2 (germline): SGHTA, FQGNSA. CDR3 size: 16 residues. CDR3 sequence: CASSLVAGGISSPLHF. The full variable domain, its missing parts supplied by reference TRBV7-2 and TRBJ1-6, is GAGVSQSPSNKVTEKGKDVELRCDPISGHTALYWYRQSLGQGLEFLIYFQGNSAPDKSGLPSDRFSAERTGGSVSTLTIQRTQQEDSAVYLCASSLVAGGISSPLHFGNGTRLTVT.

This chain's CDR3 is CASSLAPAGAGSGEQFF. The gene calls are TRBV11-3 and TRBJ2-1; with no DNA, the TCRdb D assignment of TRBD1 cannot be verified. This CDR3 region has 17 residues. Per the germline V gene, CDR1 is SGHNT and CDR2 is YENEEA. Variable domain in full (rest from reference TRBV11-3 and TRBJ2-1): EAGVVQSPRYKIIEKKQPVAFWCNPISGHNTLYWYLQNLGQGPELLIRYENEEAVDDSQLPKDRFSAERLKGVDSTLKIQPAELGDSAVYLCASSLAPAGAGSGEQFFGPGTRLTVL.

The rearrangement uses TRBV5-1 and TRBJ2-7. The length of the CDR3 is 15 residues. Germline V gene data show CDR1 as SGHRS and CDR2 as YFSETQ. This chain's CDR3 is CASSLADTTSYEQYF. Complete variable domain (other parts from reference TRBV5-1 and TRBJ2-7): KAGVTQTPRYLIKTRGQQVTLSCSPISGHRSVSWYQQTPGQGLQFLFEYFSETQRNKGNFPGRFSGRQFSNSRSEMNVSTLELGDSALYLCASSLADTTSYEQYFGPGTRLTVT.

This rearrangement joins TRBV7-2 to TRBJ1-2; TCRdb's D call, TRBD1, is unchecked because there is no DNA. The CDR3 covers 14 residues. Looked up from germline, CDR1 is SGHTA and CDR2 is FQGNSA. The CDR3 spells CASSKGGPNYGYTF.

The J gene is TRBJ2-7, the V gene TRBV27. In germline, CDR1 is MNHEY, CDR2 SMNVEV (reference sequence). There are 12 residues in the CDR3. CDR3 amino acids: CASSSMSYEQYF.

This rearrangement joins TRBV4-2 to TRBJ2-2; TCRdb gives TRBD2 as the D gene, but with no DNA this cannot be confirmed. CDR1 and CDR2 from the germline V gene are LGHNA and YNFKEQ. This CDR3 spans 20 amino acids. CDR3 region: CASSPGTSGGIGYNTGELFF.

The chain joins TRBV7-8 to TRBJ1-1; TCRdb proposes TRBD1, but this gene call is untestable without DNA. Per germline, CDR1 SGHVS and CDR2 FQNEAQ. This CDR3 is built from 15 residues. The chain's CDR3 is CASSLGIRRDTEAFF.

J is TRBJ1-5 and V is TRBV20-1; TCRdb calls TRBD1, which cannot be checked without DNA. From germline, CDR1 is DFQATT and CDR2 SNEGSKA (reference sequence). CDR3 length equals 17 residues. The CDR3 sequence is CSASGTGGPLLNQPQHF.